This T cell receptor beta chain was sequenced during a study of blood T cell repertoires in COVID-19. Using immunoSEQ multiplex PCR, the repertoire was profiled, and TCRdb retains in-frame clones only, with some absent. The table records roughly 300,000 clones, approximately 81% of them present only once. Germline values: CDR1 LGHDT, CDR2 YNNKEL (reference sequence). V was pared by 4 bases and J by 0 bases, with 2 bases of the junction left unmatched. The CDR3 is 15 amino acids. The sequence came from a woman aged 45-65 years who had recovered from COVID-19. This chain connects TRBV3-1 (or the pseudogene TRBV3-2) to TRBJ1-5, with 8 bases matching TRBD1. Specimen: PBMCs or T cells enriched from blood (not recorded which). Here the CDR3 DNA reads TGTGCCAGCAGCCCAGGGGGCCTTAGCAATCAGCCCCAGCATTTT. It translates to CASSPGGLSNQPQHF.